The present TCR beta chain was sequenced within a study of shared clonotypes between healthy human individuals. Deep level was the assay's run setting. Each subset's genomic DNA was shared equally among a number of immunoSEQ plates. Produced via immunoSEQ multiplex PCR; TCRdb's table is partial and in-frame only. This sample has about 2 million clones, with 85% to 95% found just once. The sample comprised naive CD4+ T cells sorted from blood. Indicated subset: CD45RA+ positively selected. The receptor comes from a man aged 18 to 30 in good health.

This CDR3 reads CASSFAPGSGRSTDTQYF. The CDR3, as DNA: TGTGCCAGCAGCTTTGCCCCAGGGAGCGGGAGGAGCACAGATACGCAGTATTTT. The genes are TRBV7-6 and TRBJ2-3; 9 nucleotides align to TRBD2. This CDR3 is built from 18 residues. The V gene's germline CDR1 is SGHVS and CDR2 FNYEAQ. V was clipped by 3 bases and J by 0 bases; unmatched bases: 10.